This is a list of T cell receptor beta chains from one sample in a study of blood T cell repertoires in COVID-19. Clones were read by immunoSEQ multiplex PCR, and TCRdb kept only the in-frame ones, dropping some. Of over 200,000 clones in the sample, around nine tenths were seen once. Sequencing input: peripheral blood. Every receptor here comes from a man between 60 and 70 years old with COVID-19, enrolled during active disease. Both conserved end residues are part of each CDR3. The D gene is left open where the match is weak. Size values are once, few and many counts, or a class for expanded clones, and some rows have none.

d_call: TRBD2; cdr3_length: 15; v_call: TRBV9; j_call: TRBJ2-7; clone_size: NA; cdr3_nt: TGTGCCAGCAGCACCCTAGCGGGAGGGCCCTACGAGCAGTACTTC; cdr3_aa: CASSTLAGGPYEQYF
d_call: NA; cdr3_length: 14; v_call: TRBV7-9; j_call: TRBJ1-1; clone_size: NA; cdr3_nt: TGTGCCAGCAGCCCTCTACAGGGTTACACTGAAGCTTTCTTT; cdr3_aa: CASSPLQGYTEAFF
d_call: TRBD2; cdr3_length: 16; v_call: TRBV2; j_call: TRBJ2-5; clone_size: NA; cdr3_nt: TGTGCCAGCAGTTCCGTTAGCGGGGGGGCCTCGGAGACCCAGTACTTC; cdr3_aa: CASSSVSGGASETQYF
d_call: TRBD2; cdr3_length: 16; v_call: TRBV7-3; j_call: TRBJ2-1; clone_size: NA; cdr3_nt: TGTGCCAGCAGCTTAAAAGGGACTAGCGGGGTTAATGAGCAGTTCTTC; cdr3_aa: CASSLKGTSGVNEQFF
d_call: NA; cdr3_length: 16; v_call: TRBV19; j_call: TRBJ1-1; clone_size: NA; cdr3_nt: TGTGCCAGTAGTATTGATCCGCCAGGGATGAACACTGAAGCTTTCTTT; cdr3_aa: CASSIDPPGMNTEAFF
d_call: NA; cdr3_length: 11; v_call: TRBV25-1; j_call: TRBJ1-1; clone_size: NA; cdr3_nt: TGTGCCAGCAGCGGAGGCACTGAAGCTTTCTTT; cdr3_aa: CASSGGTEAFF
d_call: NA; cdr3_length: 16; v_call: TRBV5-1; j_call: TRBJ1-4; clone_size: NA; cdr3_nt: TGCGCCAGCAGCCCCGGACACCCTGCAACTAATGAAAAACTGTTTTTT; cdr3_aa: CASSPGHPATNEKLFF
d_call: NA; cdr3_length: 13; v_call: TRBV14; j_call: TRBJ1-1; clone_size: NA; cdr3_nt: TGTGCCAGCAGCCAAGAAACGGGGACTGAAGCTTTCTTT; cdr3_aa: CASSQETGTEAFF
d_call: TRBD1; cdr3_length: 15; v_call: TRBV6-2/TRBV6-3; j_call: TRBJ1-1; clone_size: NA; cdr3_nt: TGTGCCAGCAGTTACACCAGGGACAGCTTCTACGAAGCTTTCTTT; cdr3_aa: CASSYTRDSFYEAFF
d_call: TRBD1; cdr3_length: 15; v_call: TRBV27; j_call: TRBJ1-5; clone_size: NA; cdr3_nt: TGTGCCAGCAGTCCGGACAGGGCTAGCAATCAGCCCCAGCATTTT; cdr3_aa: CASSPDRASNQPQHF
d_call: TRBD1; cdr3_length: 15; v_call: TRBV13; j_call: TRBJ1-2; clone_size: NA; cdr3_nt: TGTGCCAGCAGCTTAACAGGGGGCAAGGTTTATGGCTACACCTTC; cdr3_aa: CASSLTGGKVYGYTF
d_call: NA; cdr3_length: 15; v_call: TRBV3-1/TRBV3-2; j_call: TRBJ2-6; clone_size: NA; cdr3_nt: TGTGCCAGCAGCCACCTCTTTGCTGGGGCCAACGTCCTGACTTTC; cdr3_aa: CASSHLFAGANVLTF
d_call: TRBD2; cdr3_length: 19; v_call: TRBV7-2; j_call: TRBJ2-3; clone_size: NA; cdr3_nt: TGTGCCAGCAGCTCGCCCTCCGGGACTAGCGGGAGGAGGACAGATACGCAGTATTTT; cdr3_aa: CASSSPSGTSGRRTDTQYF
d_call: NA; cdr3_length: 13; v_call: TRBV5-6; j_call: TRBJ2-1; clone_size: NA; cdr3_nt: TGTGCCAGCAGCTTATACGGGTACAATGAGCAGTTCTTC; cdr3_aa: CASSLYGYNEQFF
d_call: TRBD1; cdr3_length: 14; v_call: TRBV19; j_call: TRBJ1-2; clone_size: NA; cdr3_nt: TGTGCCAGTAGTATAGGACAGGGGCCGTCCGGCTACACCTTC; cdr3_aa: CASSIGQGPSGYTF
d_call: NA; cdr3_length: 12; v_call: TRBV28; j_call: TRBJ2-7; clone_size: NA; cdr3_nt: TGTGCCAGCAGCTCTCTCCCGGGCAGGGGGTACTTC; cdr3_aa: CASSSLPGRGYF
d_call: TRBD1; cdr3_length: 14; v_call: TRBV5-1; j_call: TRBJ2-5; clone_size: once; cdr3_nt: TGCGCCAGCGGAACCGGGACAGGGGTAGAGACCCAGTACTTC; cdr3_aa: CASGTGTGVETQYF
d_call: TRBD1; cdr3_length: 13; v_call: TRBV12-3/TRBV12-4; j_call: TRBJ1-2; clone_size: NA; cdr3_nt: TGTGCCAGCAGCCGCGACAGGGCTCGGGGCTACACCTTC; cdr3_aa: CASSRDRARGYTF
d_call: TRBD1; cdr3_length: 16; v_call: TRBV5-1; j_call: TRBJ2-2; clone_size: NA; cdr3_nt: TGCGCCAGCAGCGAAACCGGGACAGGGAACACCGGGGAGCTGTTTTTT; cdr3_aa: CASSETGTGNTGELFF
d_call: NA; cdr3_length: 14; v_call: TRBV6-6; j_call: TRBJ1-2; clone_size: NA; cdr3_nt: TGTGCCAGCAGTTACAGGGGTAGGGACTATGGCTACACCTTC; cdr3_aa: CASSYRGRDYGYTF
d_call: TRBD1; cdr3_length: 16; v_call: TRBV2; j_call: TRBJ1-2; clone_size: NA; cdr3_nt: TGTGCCAGCAGTGAGCTCGACAGGGCGCGCGGAAATGGCTACACCTTC; cdr3_aa: CASSELDRARGNGYTF
d_call: NA; cdr3_length: 14; v_call: TRBV11-3; j_call: TRBJ2-2; clone_size: NA; cdr3_nt: TGTGCCAGCAGCTTCGGGGTAGGCACCGGGGAGCTGTTTTTT; cdr3_aa: CASSFGVGTGELFF
d_call: TRBD2; cdr3_length: 16; v_call: TRBV5-1; j_call: TRBJ2-1; clone_size: NA; cdr3_nt: TGCGCCAGCAGCGCCCCGACTAGCGGGAGGTACAATGAGCAGTTCTTC; cdr3_aa: CASSAPTSGRYNEQFF
d_call: NA; cdr3_length: 12; v_call: TRBV2; j_call: TRBJ2-7; clone_size: NA; cdr3_nt: TGTGCCAGCAGCCGGGATTTGTACGAGCAGTACTTC; cdr3_aa: CASSRDLYEQYF
d_call: TRBD2; cdr3_length: 12; v_call: TRBV2; j_call: TRBJ2-3; clone_size: NA; cdr3_nt: TGTGCCAGCAGATTAGCGGGGGATACGCAGTATTTT; cdr3_aa: CASRLAGDTQYF
d_call: NA; cdr3_length: 14; v_call: TRBV6-5; j_call: TRBJ1-2; clone_size: NA; cdr3_nt: TGTGCCAGCAGTTACCAGTTTAGGGGCTATGGCTACACCTTC; cdr3_aa: CASSYQFRGYGYTF
d_call: NA; cdr3_length: 16; v_call: TRBV28; j_call: TRBJ2-2; clone_size: NA; cdr3_nt: TGTGCCAGCGAGGGAGGGACACGTGCGAACACCGGGGAGCTGTTTTTT; cdr3_aa: CASEGGTRANTGELFF
d_call: TRBD1; cdr3_length: 18; v_call: TRBV15; j_call: TRBJ1-5; clone_size: NA; cdr3_nt: TGTGCCACCAGCAGAGATTGGTCCGGGACAGGGGGCAATCAGCCCCAGCATTTT; cdr3_aa: CATSRDWSGTGGNQPQHF
d_call: TRBD2; cdr3_length: 15; v_call: TRBV3-1/TRBV3-2; j_call: TRBJ2-3; clone_size: NA; cdr3_nt: TGTGCCAGCAGCCAGCGTGCGGGGGGGCGGGATACGCAGTATTTT; cdr3_aa: CASSQRAGGRDTQYF
d_call: TRBD2; cdr3_length: 16; v_call: TRBV7-9; j_call: TRBJ2-4; clone_size: NA; cdr3_nt: TGTGCCAGCAGCTTAGCGGTAGCGGGGTGGGGAAACATTCAGTACTTC; cdr3_aa: CASSLAVAGWGNIQYF
d_call: TRBD1; cdr3_length: 16; v_call: TRBV4-1; j_call: TRBJ1-2; clone_size: NA; cdr3_nt: TGCGCCAGCAGCCAGCCAAGACAGGGGACAGACTATGGCTACACCTTC; cdr3_aa: CASSQPRQGTDYGYTF
d_call: NA; cdr3_length: 15; v_call: TRBV7-9; j_call: TRBJ2-2; clone_size: few; cdr3_nt: TGTGCCAGCAGCCAACAAAACCTTAACACCGGGGAGCTGTTTTTT; cdr3_aa: CASSQQNLNTGELFF
d_call: NA; cdr3_length: 15; v_call: TRBV14; j_call: TRBJ2-7; clone_size: NA; cdr3_nt: TGTGCCAGCAGCCAACCGCGGACACCCATTGCCGAGCAGTACTTC; cdr3_aa: CASSQPRTPIAEQYF
d_call: NA; cdr3_length: 15; v_call: TRBV19; j_call: TRBJ1-3; clone_size: once; cdr3_nt: TGTGCCAGTAGTTCAACAGGTAGCTCTGGAAACACCATATATTTT; cdr3_aa: CASSSTGSSGNTIYF
d_call: TRBD1; cdr3_length: 17; v_call: TRBV4-1; j_call: TRBJ1-2; clone_size: NA; cdr3_nt: TGCGCCAGCAGCCAGGACCCTACAGGGGGCACAGTTTATGGCTACACCTTC; cdr3_aa: CASSQDPTGGTVYGYTF
d_call: TRBD2; cdr3_length: 14; v_call: TRBV5-1; j_call: TRBJ2-7; clone_size: NA; cdr3_nt: TGCGCCAGCAGCTTGACTAGCGGCTCCTACGAGCAGTACTTC; cdr3_aa: CASSLTSGSYEQYF
d_call: NA; cdr3_length: 15; v_call: TRBV7-3; j_call: TRBJ2-6; clone_size: NA; cdr3_nt: TGTGCCAGCAGCTCAGACAGCTCTGGGGCCAACGTCCTGACTTTC; cdr3_aa: CASSSDSSGANVLTF
d_call: TRBD1; cdr3_length: 14; v_call: TRBV3-1/TRBV3-2; j_call: TRBJ1-1; clone_size: NA; cdr3_nt: TGTGCCAGCAGCCCATCGGACAGGGACACTGAAGCTTTCTTT; cdr3_aa: CASSPSDRDTEAFF
d_call: TRBD2; cdr3_length: 14; v_call: TRBV11-2; j_call: TRBJ2-7; clone_size: NA; cdr3_nt: TGTGCCAGCAGCTCCTCGGGGGGGCCCTACGAGCAGTACTTC; cdr3_aa: CASSSSGGPYEQYF
d_call: NA; cdr3_length: 12; v_call: TRBV3-1/TRBV3-2; j_call: TRBJ1-2; clone_size: NA; cdr3_nt: TGTGCCAGCAGCACCTGGAGGGTTGGCTACACCTTC; cdr3_aa: CASSTWRVGYTF
d_call: TRBD1; cdr3_length: 16; v_call: TRBV6-1; j_call: TRBJ2-7; clone_size: once; cdr3_nt: TGTGCCAGCAGAGAAGAGCCGACAGGGTCTTCCTACGAGCAGTACTTC; cdr3_aa: CASREEPTGSSYEQYF
d_call: TRBD2; cdr3_length: 15; v_call: TRBV9; j_call: TRBJ2-7; clone_size: once; cdr3_nt: TGTGCCAGCAGCCCTCGGCTAGCGGGTCCCTACGAGCAGTACTTC; cdr3_aa: CASSPRLAGPYEQYF
d_call: TRBD1; cdr3_length: 17; v_call: TRBV2; j_call: TRBJ1-5; clone_size: NA; cdr3_nt: TGTGCCAGCAGACGGGACAGAAGTCTCCTTAGCAATCAGCCCCAGCATTTT; cdr3_aa: CASRRDRSLLSNQPQHF
d_call: TRBD1; cdr3_length: 17; v_call: TRBV27; j_call: TRBJ1-5; clone_size: NA; cdr3_nt: TGTGCCAGCATTCTTGGACAGGGCGATTATAGCAATCAGCCCCAGCATTTT; cdr3_aa: CASILGQGDYSNQPQHF
d_call: NA; cdr3_length: 14; v_call: TRBV2; j_call: TRBJ2-1; clone_size: NA; cdr3_nt: TGTGCCCGAGGGGGTACAGACTCCTACAATGAGCAGTTCTTC; cdr3_aa: CARGGTDSYNEQFF
d_call: TRBD1; cdr3_length: 14; v_call: TRBV5-1; j_call: TRBJ1-1; clone_size: NA; cdr3_nt: TGCGCCAGCAGCCCGGGGACAGCGAACACTGAAGCTTTCTTT; cdr3_aa: CASSPGTANTEAFF
d_call: NA; cdr3_length: 14; v_call: TRBV19; j_call: TRBJ2-7; clone_size: NA; cdr3_nt: TGTGCCAGTAGTATAGGAAGGGGCGGCTACGAGCAGTACTTC; cdr3_aa: CASSIGRGGYEQYF
d_call: TRBD2; cdr3_length: 15; v_call: TRBV7-3; j_call: TRBJ2-3; clone_size: NA; cdr3_nt: TGTGCCAGCAGCTCTAGCGGGGGGGCTAAAGATACGCAGTATTTT; cdr3_aa: CASSSSGGAKDTQYF
d_call: NA; cdr3_length: 16; v_call: TRBV19; j_call: TRBJ1-1; clone_size: NA; cdr3_nt: TGTGCCAGTAGCTCCCCCCGAGGGGAGGGTTCCACTGAAGCTTTCTTT; cdr3_aa: CASSSPRGEGSTEAFF
d_call: NA; cdr3_length: 14; v_call: TRBV28; j_call: TRBJ2-1; clone_size: NA; cdr3_nt: TGTGCCAGCAGTTTCGCTACCCCTCGCGATGAGCAGTTCTTC; cdr3_aa: CASSFATPRDEQFF
d_call: TRBD2; cdr3_length: 17; v_call: TRBV7-6; j_call: TRBJ2-1; clone_size: NA; cdr3_nt: TGTGCCAGCAGCCCGTTGGGGACTAGCGGGAGTAGGAATGAGCAGTTCTTC; cdr3_aa: CASSPLGTSGSRNEQFF
d_call: TRBD1; cdr3_length: 15; v_call: TRBV12-5; j_call: TRBJ2-1; clone_size: NA; cdr3_nt: TGTGCTAGCGGGGGCGGGACAGGGGGCCACAATGAGCAGTTCTTC; cdr3_aa: CASGGGTGGHNEQFF